This T cell receptor (beta chain) was identified in a study of breast tumors, draining lymph nodes, adjacent tissues. Ten or more counts support this clonotype. Axillary draining lymph nodes of breast cancer patients supplied the node samples. From the multiplex PCR reads, TCRdb called clonotypes with MiXCR, one entry per CDR3 protein. The table records fewer than 200,000 distinct CDR3 sequences, about 33% of them present only once. The germline CDR1 and CDR2 sequences are LNHDA and SQIVND (reference sequence). The V end lost 5 bases, the J end lost 3 bases, and 14 bases lay between the germline ends. The CDR3 runs 15 residues.

The receptor comes from a female donor with breast cancer. Some clones in this sample may be carry-over from other donors' samples. The rearrangement joins TRBV19 to TRBJ1-5; no clear D. Sequencing input: axillary lymph node tissue. The CDR3 loop reads CASSPRVVTNQPQHF. The CDR3, as DNA: TGTGCCAGTAGTCCCCGGGTAGTGACCAATCAGCCCCAGCATTTT.